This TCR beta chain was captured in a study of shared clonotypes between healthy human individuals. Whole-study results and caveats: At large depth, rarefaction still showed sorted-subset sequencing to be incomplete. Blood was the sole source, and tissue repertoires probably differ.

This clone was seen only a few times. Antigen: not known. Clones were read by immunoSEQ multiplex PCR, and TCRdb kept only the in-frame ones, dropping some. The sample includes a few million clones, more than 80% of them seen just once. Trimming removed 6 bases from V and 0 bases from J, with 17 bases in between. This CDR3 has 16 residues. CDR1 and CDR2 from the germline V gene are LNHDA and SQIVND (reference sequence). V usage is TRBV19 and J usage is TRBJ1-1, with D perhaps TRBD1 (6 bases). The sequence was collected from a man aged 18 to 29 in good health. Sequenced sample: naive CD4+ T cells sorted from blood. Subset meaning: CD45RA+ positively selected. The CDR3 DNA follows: TGTGCCAGTAGGACCGGCGGGGACAACATGAACACTGAAGCTTTCTTT. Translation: CASRTGGDNMNTEAFF.